This T cell receptor (beta chain) was observed in a study of T-cell reconstitution after alpha-beta-depleted transplantation in children. Unique molecular identifiers were incorporated into the prepared TCRbeta library. One entry per CDR3 protein results from TCRdb running MiXCR on the PCR reads. The data contain approximately 650,000 distinct CDR3 sequences, about an eighth of them seen just once; the ten biggest clones take up 0.79%. Germline CDR1 reads SQVTM; CDR2 reads ANQGSEA. V was cut by 0 bases and J by 2 bases, with 11 bases left in between. The CDR3 length is 15 residues. This clonotype appeared many times.

The sequencing here drew on PBMCs, taken before TCRalphabeta/CD19-depleted stem cell transplant. The rearrangement joins TRBV29-1 to TRBJ2-1; TRBD1 might be the D (5 bases). The sequence was obtained from a girl aged 2-9 years with congenital amegakaryocytic thrombocytopenia, due to receive a stem cell transplant. CDR3 nucleotides: TGCAGCGTTGAAGATGGGGCGGTTACCTACAATGAGCAGTTCTTC. Its protein is CSVEDGAVTYNEQFF.